These 21 T cell receptor beta chains were sequenced from one sample in a study of shared clonotypes between healthy human individuals. Naive CD8 cells lacked CD45RO and underwent positive selection for CCR7, leaving out terminally differentiated effector memory CD45RA+ cells. Sequenced by immunoSEQ multiplex PCR; TCRdb stores in-frame clones only, minus some. The sample has 600,000 or so clones, 95% seen once. The sample consisted of naive CD8+ T cells sorted from blood. The receptor set was obtained from a woman aged 25 to 39 in good health.

CDR3 DNA: TGTGCCAGCAGCTCATGGACAGGGGGTTCGGAACACTACGAGCAGTACTTC. This translates into CASSSWTGGSEHYEQYF. The chain carries TRBV7-8 and TRBJ2-7, with 10 positions matching TRBD1. Germline V gene data show CDR1 as SGHVS and CDR2 as FQNEAQ. The junction had 12 bases not matched to a gene; V was cut back by 4 bases and J by 3 bases. This CDR3 comprises 17 residues.

The J gene is TRBJ2-7, the V gene TRBV27; perhaps TRBD2 as D (6 bases). The CDR3 is 14 residues long. The V gene's germline CDR1 is MNHEY and CDR2 SMNVEV (reference sequence). Trimming removed 2 bases at V and 4 bases at J, with 12 bases between. The CDR3 nucleotides read TGTGCCAGCAGTTTAACCGGGAGTACTTACGAGCAGTACTTC. This encodes CASSLTGSTYEQYF.

J is TRBJ2-7 and V is TRBV2, with 12 nucleotides matching TRBD2. V dropped 6 bases and J dropped 5; count of bases not matched to a gene: 8. The germline V gene encodes CDR1 SNHLY and CDR2 FYNNEI. The CDR3 is 15 amino acids. Here the CDR3 reads CASRPLAGGPDEQYF. The CDR3 region has the DNA TGTGCCAGCAGACCACTAGCGGGAGGCCCGGACGAGCAGTACTTC.

A few counts support this clone. The rearrangement uses TRBV28 and TRBJ2-5; 12 positions match TRBD2. The J call may be faulty, since TRBJ2-7 better matches the DNA end. CDR1 and CDR2 (germline): MDHEN, SYDVKM. The CDR3 covers 15 residues. CDR3 residues: CASSLTTSGSYEQYF. The CDR3 DNA follows: TGTGCCAGCAGTTTGACGACTAGCGGGAGCTACGAGCAGTACTTC.

The V call is TRBV27, the J call TRBJ1-1, with D maybe TRBD1 (6 bases). CDR1 and CDR2 (germline): MNHEY, SMNVEV (reference sequence). Deletions cut 3 bases from V and 3 bases from J, with 20 bases between. CDR3 size: 17 residues. This CDR3 is CASSFTHREVRDTEAFF. The CDR3 bases are TGTGCCAGCAGTTTCACGCACAGGGAGGTAAGGGACACTGAAGCTTTCTTT.

The rearrangement uses TRBV6-1 and TRBJ2-2; 11 nucleotides align to TRBD2. This CDR3 is 20 amino acids long. Germline-derived CDR1 and CDR2 are MNHNS and SASEGT. Unmatched junction bases numbered 16, after V lost 1 base and J lost 6 bases. The CDR3 loop is CASSEVKGVAILAGAGELFF. The CDR3 DNA reads TGTGCCAGCAGTGAAGTTAAGGGAGTGGCCATACTAGCGGGAGCCGGGGAGCTGTTTTTT.

This sequence joins TRBV9 and TRBJ1-1; D remains unclear. CDR3 length equals 13 residues. Germline CDR1 is SGDLS and CDR2 is YYNGEE. V was cut by 2 bases and J by 7 bases, with 12 bases left in between. CDR3 bases: TGTGCCAGCAGCGTTTCCGGGGATGATGAAGCTTTCTTT. The encoded protein is CASSVSGDDEAFF.

This clone came up once. This chain uses TRBV28 with TRBJ2-1, with 11 bases that match TRBD2. V dropped 4 bases and J dropped 10; count of bases not matched to a gene: 9. Germline CDR1 MDHEN, CDR2 SYDVKM. This CDR3 contains 15 residues. The CDR3 protein is CASSSPLAGVWEQFF. The CDR3 DNA sequence: TGTGCCAGCAGTTCCCCACTAGCGGGAGTTTGGGAGCAGTTCTTC.

This sequence joins TRBV19 and TRBJ1-5; D call uncertain. The CDR3 contains 15 residues. With 5 bases removed from V and 6 bases from J, the gap between germline ends came to 17 bases. Germline CDR1 reads LNHDA; CDR2 reads SQIVND (reference sequence). This CDR3 is CASSPFMGYSQPQHF. The CDR3 DNA sequence: TGTGCCAGTAGTCCCTTTATGGGGTACTCTCAGCCCCAGCATTTT.

With respect to this clone: At the DNA level, this CDR3 is encoded by other sequences in the same sample as well. The V and J genes are TRBV7-9 and TRBJ1-1; TRBD1 might be the D (5 bases). Germline V CDR1 and CDR2: SEHNR, FQNEAQ (reference sequence). This CDR3 comprises 12 residues. Trimming shortened V by 0 bases and J by 8 bases, and 7 bases separated the two germline ends. The CDR3 DNA reads TGTGCCAGCAGCTTAGCTGGGGGAGAAGCTTTCTTT. It translates to CASSLAGGEAFF.

V is TRBV7-9 and J is TRBJ2-7; tentatively, D is TRBD2 (5 bases). The germline V gene encodes CDR1 SEHNR and CDR2 FQNEAQ (reference sequence). Trimming took off 5 bases at V and 0 bases at J, with 14 bases between the two ends. The CDR3 is made up of 15 amino acids. CDR3 bases: TGTGCCAGCAGCCAGGACGGGGAAAGCTCCTACGAGCAGTACTTC. This translates into CASSQDGESSYEQYF.

The rearrangement links TRBV5-7 to TRBJ2-7, with 12 bases lining up with TRBD1. TRBV5-7 falls under the ORF class, with uncertain function. Losses at the gene ends were 3 bases for V and 6 bases for J; bases not matched to a gene: 7. The CDR3 runs to 15 residues. The CDR3 region is CASSSTGTGGPEQYF. The CDR3 DNA is TGTGCCAGCAGCTCTACCGGGACAGGGGGCCCCGAGCAGTACTTC.

In this sample, this clone turned up once. This sequence joins TRBV19 and TRBJ2-7, with D hard to call. Germline V lookup: CDR1 LNHDA, CDR2 SQIVND (reference sequence). The V gene lost 5 bases and the J gene lost 1 base, with 12 bases spanning the gap. The CDR3 has 14 residues. The CDR3 nucleotides are TGTGCCAGTAGTGTCGACACGGCTTCCTACGAGCAGTACTTC. Translating gives CASSVDTASYEQYF.

The chain couples TRBV5-4 to TRBJ2-3; 7 nucleotides align to TRBD2. Germline V gene data show CDR1 as SGHNT and CDR2 as YYREEE (reference sequence). The CDR3 consists of 13 residues. Trimming at V came to 4 bases and at J to 5 bases, leaving 4 bases not matched to a gene. The CDR3 loop is CASSGTTGDTQYF. As DNA, the CDR3 is TGTGCCAGCAGCGGGACTACGGGAGATACGCAGTATTTT.

The V gene is TRBV7-8, the J gene TRBJ2-3, with D possibly being TRBD1 or TRBD2 (5 bases each). The CDR3 runs to 18 residues. Trimming shortened V by 1 base and J by 3 bases, and 20 bases separated the two germline ends. CDR1 is SGHVS and CDR2 is FQNEAQ in the germline V gene. CDR3 bases: TGTGCCAGCAGCTTAGTGAGGGGTGGCAGTCATTTAACAGATACGCAGTATTTT. This gives the protein CASSLVRGGSHLTDTQYF.

This sequence joins TRBV2 and TRBJ2-5; TRBD2 matches 10 bases. Germline V gene lookup returns CDR1 SNHLY and CDR2 FYNNEI. This CDR3 spans 16 amino acids. J gave up 4 bases and V 6 bases, and 11 bases lay outside the gene matches. CDR3 in DNA: TGTGCCAGCAGCGAGGCCCTAGCGGGAGTAGTAGAGACCCAGTACTTC. Translating gives CASSEALAGVVETQYF.

The CDR3 spells CASSFGTGLYEQYF. CDR3 sequence (DNA): TGTGCCAGCAGTTTCGGGACAGGACTGTACGAGCAGTACTTC. The chain employs TRBV27 and TRBJ2-7; 8 bases map to TRBD1. CDR1 and CDR2 (germline): MNHEY, SMNVEV (reference sequence). V was pared by 3 bases and J by 4 bases, with 5 bases of the junction left unmatched. This CDR3 comprises 14 residues.

The chain couples TRBV2 to TRBJ2-7, with TRBD1 identical over 10 bases. The junction had 8 bases not matched to a gene; V was cut back by 3 bases and J by 6 bases. The germline V gene has CDR1 SNHLY and CDR2 FYNNEI. CDR3 length: 15 amino acids. The CDR3 region is CASSEGQGLAREQYF. CDR3 DNA sequence: TGTGCCAGCAGTGAGGGACAGGGGCTGGCGCGCGAGCAGTACTTC.

This clone was seen a single time. This chain links TRBV10-2 with TRBJ2-7, with a possible D match to TRBD2 (5 bases). Germline V gene data show CDR1 as WSHSY and CDR2 as SAAADI. This CDR3 contains 14 residues. With 3 bases removed from V and 1 base from J, the gap between germline ends came to 10 bases. The CDR3 nucleotides are TGCGCCAGCAGTGATTGGCTAGCTTCCTACGAGCAGTACTTC. Its protein is CASSDWLASYEQYF.

V is TRBV28 and J is TRBJ2-2; D unclear. Germline-derived CDR1 and CDR2 are MDHEN and SYDVKM. V gave up 4 bases and J gave up 7 bases, with 10 bases separating them. CDR3 length equals 13 residues. The CDR3 protein is CASSYVPGGELFF. The CDR3 DNA sequence: TGTGCCAGCAGTTACGTCCCGGGCGGGGAGCTGTTTTTT.

The rearrangement uses TRBV6-1 and TRBJ2-7, with D unresolved. Trimming cost V 4 bases and J 6 bases, with 13 bases left between them. Germline CDR1 MNHNS, CDR2 SASEGT. This CDR3 comprises 13 residues. In DNA, the CDR3 is TGTGCCAGCAGTGTCTTAAATCCAGGCGAGCAGTACTTC. Translating it yields CASSVLNPGEQYF.